This is a list of T cell receptor beta chains from one sample in a study of blood T cells in healthy people across ages. TCRdb reanalysed the 5' RACE reads using MiXCR and keeps one entry per CDR3 protein. There are around 940,000 distinct CDR3 sequences in the sample; just over 50% occur only once, and about a fifth lies in the top ten. Sample: blood. These receptor sequences come from a woman aged 55-69 years in good health. CDR3s include the opening cysteine and the closing phenylalanine or tryptophan. The order of the fields is J gene, D gene, clone size, CDR3 length, V gene, CDR3 protein, CDR3 DNA. The D gene is left open where the match is weak. Some rows mark clone size as missing; the rest say once, few, many or name a class of expanded clone.

>TRBJ1-6|TRBD1|few|15|TRBV11-2
CASSTGGTYNSPLHF
TGTGCCAGCAGTACAGGGGGGACCTATAATTCACCCCTCCACTTT
>TRBJ2-1|TRBD2|.|14|TRBV7-6
CASGAGESYNEQFF
TGTGCCAGCGGGGCGGGAGAGTCCTACAATGAGCAGTTCTTC
>TRBJ2-1|TRBD2|few|15|TRBV4-1
CASSPLGIAGSEQFF
TGCGCCAGCAGCCCACTAGGGATAGCGGGATCTGAGCAGTTCTTC
>TRBJ2-3|TRBD2|.|14|TRBV15
CATKAGGAGNTQYF
TGTGCCACAAAGGCTGGCGGAGCGGGGAATACGCAGTATTTT
>TRBJ2-5|.|once|14|TRBV15
CATSRGIGGNEQYF
TGTGCCACCAGCAGAGGGATCGGGGGAAATGAGCAGTACTTC
>TRBJ2-7|.|.|18|TRBV2
CASSLRGVFPRSSYEQYF
TGTGCCAGCAGTTTAAGAGGGGTGTTCCCCAGGTCCTCCTACGAGCAGTACTTC
>TRBJ2-7|.|few|13|TRBV7-9
CASAPGSPYEQYF
TGTGCCAGCGCTCCGGGCAGCCCTTACGAGCAGTACTTC
>TRBJ2-7|.|few|12|TRBV7-2
CASGSVSYEQYF
TGTGCCAGCGGTAGCGTCTCCTACGAGCAGTACTTC
>TRBJ2-2|TRBD1|few|14|TRBV29-1
CSGRQGVDTGELFF
TGCAGCGGTCGACAGGGAGTAGACACCGGGGAGCTGTTTTTT
>TRBJ2-3|TRBD2|.|17|TRBV28
CASSSAGTSGFTDTQYF
TGTGCCAGCAGTTCCGCTGGGACTAGCGGGTTCACAGATACGCAGTATTTT
>TRBJ2-7|TRBD1|.|15|TRBV7-2
CASSLQTGDPMEQYF
TGTGCCAGCAGCCTCCAGACAGGGGACCCGATGGAGCAGTACTTC
>TRBJ1-2|.|.|16|TRBV3-1
CASSPRDRSRNYGYTF
TGTGCCAGCAGCCCCCGGGATCGGTCCAGGAACTATGGCTACACCTTC
>TRBJ2-7|.|.|15|TRBV6-1
CASSEAPSYPYEQYF
TGTGCCAGCAGTGAAGCGCCTTCTTACCCCTACGAGCAGTACTTC
>TRBJ1-6|.|.|17|TRBV6-5
CASSYSEGSSYNSPLHF
TGTGCCAGCAGTTACTCGGAGGGGAGCTCCTATAATTCACCCCTCCACTTT
>TRBJ2-1|.|few|15|TRBV20-1
CSARVGTSSYNEQFF
TGCAGTGCTAGAGTTGGGACCTCCTCCTACAATGAGCAGTTCTTC
>TRBJ2-4|.|.|16|TRBV21-1
CASSKDGGPTYNEQYF
TGTGCCAGCAGCAAAGATGGAGGCCCCACCTACAATGAGCAGTACTTC